A single sample gave rise to the 10 T cell receptor beta chains below, sequenced in a study of T cells after posttransplantation cyclophosphamide. Data came from immunoSEQ multiplex PCR; TCRdb stores just in-frame clones and leaves some out. The sample includes about 40,000 clones, none of them occurring once. The sequenced sample consisted of PBMCs. The receptor source for this set is a man under 40 in good health and a related stem cell transplant donor.

The table lists this clone with many counts. The chain recombines TRBV28 with TRBJ1-2; possible D gene TRBD1, 5 bases. Germline V CDR1 and CDR2: MDHEN, SYDVKM. The CDR3 is 12 residues long. With 8 bases removed from V and 7 bases from J, the gap between germline ends came to 14 bases. CDR3 in amino acids: CASAAQGFGYTF. CDR3 bases: TGTGCCAGCGCGGCGCAGGGCTTTGGCTACACCTTC.

At least ten counts were recorded for this clone. The chain is built from TRBV4-2 and TRBJ2-7; no firm D call. Germline V CDR1 and CDR2: LGHNA, YNFKEQ. This CDR3 region has 14 residues. Trimming removed 0 bases at V and 2 bases at J, with 8 bases between. The CDR3 reads CASSQDKGPYEQYF. CDR3 nucleotide sequence: TGTGCCAGCAGCCAAGACAAGGGCCCCTACGAGCAGTACTTC.

The table lists this clone with many counts. This chain links TRBV5-1 with TRBJ1-6; 8 bases map to TRBD1. The CDR3 runs 15 residues. J gave up 5 bases and V 3 bases, and 4 bases lay outside the gene matches. CDR1 is SGHRS and CDR2 is YFSETQ in the germline V gene. The DNA of the CDR3 is TGCGCCAGCAGCTCAGGACAGGGAGATAATTCACCCCTCCACTTT. It is translated as CASSSGQGDNSPLHF.

This clone was counted at least ten times. The V call is TRBV4-3, the J call TRBJ1-1; D gene unclear. Germline-derived CDR1 and CDR2 are LGHNA and YSLEER. This CDR3 contains 15 residues. The ends were cut back, 0 bases at V and 4 bases at J, with 12 bases in the middle. CDR3 amino acids: CASSQEALAGTEAFF. CDR3 DNA sequence: TGCGCCAGCAGCCAAGAGGCCCTTGCGGGCACTGAAGCTTTCTTT.

This clone has ten or more counts. The chain carries TRBV25-1 and TRBJ2-1, with unresolved D. Germline V gene data show CDR1 as MGHDK and CDR2 as SYGVNS. This CDR3 spans 17 amino acids. Trimming removed 3 bases from V and 2 bases from J, with 17 bases in between. The DNA of the CDR3 is TGTGCCAGCAGTGACATCTGGAAGGGCTCTACCTACAATGAGCAGTTCTTC. Translated: CASSDIWKGSTYNEQFF.

This chain links TRBV28 with TRBJ2-2; 7 bases align to TRBD2. In germline, CDR1 is MDHEN, CDR2 SYDVKM. The CDR3 covers 16 residues. Losses at the gene ends were 6 bases for V and 0 bases for J; bases not matched to a gene: 7. CDR3 residues: CASSRSGTANTGELFF. The CDR3 DNA is TGTGCCAGCAGCCGAAGCGGGACCGCGAACACCGGGGAGCTGTTTTTT. The full variable domain, completed using reference TRBV28 and TRBJ2-2, is DVKVTQSSRYLVKRTGEKVFLECVQDMDHENMFWYRQDPGLGLRLIYFSYDVKMKEKGDIPEGYSVSREKKERFSLILESASTNQTSMYLCASSRSGTANTGELFFGEGSRLTVL.

This clone was detected ten times or more. This sequence joins TRBV19 and TRBJ2-2, with 8 bases identical to TRBD1. J lost 7 bases, V lost 4 bases, and 5 bases had no gene match. The CDR3 length is 14 residues. Per germline, CDR1 LNHDA and CDR2 SQIVND (reference sequence). The CDR3 DNA follows: TGTGCCAGTAGTACCCAGGGGGCGGGCGGGGAGCTGTTTTTT. It translates to CASSTQGAGGELFF.

This sequence joins TRBV2 and TRBJ1-5, with a weak D call TRBD1 (6 bases). The CDR3 extends over 15 amino acids. Germline CDR1 reads SNHLY; CDR2 reads FYNNEI. V was clipped by 4 bases and J by 3 bases, with 13 bases between them. The CDR3, as DNA: TGTGCCAGCAGTGGACCATTGGGACACAATCAGCCCCAGCATTTT. Its translation: CASSGPLGHNQPQHF.

In this sample, this clone turned up many times. The chain carries TRBV5-8 and TRBJ2-3; the match to TRBD2 covers 15 bases. This CDR3 comprises 17 residues. In germline, CDR1 is SGHTS, CDR2 YDEGEE. Germline trimming cut 4 bases from V and 5 bases from J; bases unmatched to any gene: 8. DNA for the CDR3: TGTGCCAGCAGCCCCTGGACTAGCGGGGGGGCCATAGATACGCAGTATTTT. Translated: CASSPWTSGGAIDTQYF.

This clone was observed at least ten times. The chain uses TRBV6-4 and TRBJ1-6, with D tentatively TRBD1 (6 bases). Germline V lookup: CDR1 MRHNA, CDR2 SNTAGT. V dropped 6 bases and J dropped 9 bases, with 15 bases sitting between them. The CDR3 is 14 residues long. This CDR3 is CASRGHGPTSPLHF. The CDR3 DNA reads TGTGCCAGCAGGGGACACGGACCTACTTCACCCCTCCACTTT.